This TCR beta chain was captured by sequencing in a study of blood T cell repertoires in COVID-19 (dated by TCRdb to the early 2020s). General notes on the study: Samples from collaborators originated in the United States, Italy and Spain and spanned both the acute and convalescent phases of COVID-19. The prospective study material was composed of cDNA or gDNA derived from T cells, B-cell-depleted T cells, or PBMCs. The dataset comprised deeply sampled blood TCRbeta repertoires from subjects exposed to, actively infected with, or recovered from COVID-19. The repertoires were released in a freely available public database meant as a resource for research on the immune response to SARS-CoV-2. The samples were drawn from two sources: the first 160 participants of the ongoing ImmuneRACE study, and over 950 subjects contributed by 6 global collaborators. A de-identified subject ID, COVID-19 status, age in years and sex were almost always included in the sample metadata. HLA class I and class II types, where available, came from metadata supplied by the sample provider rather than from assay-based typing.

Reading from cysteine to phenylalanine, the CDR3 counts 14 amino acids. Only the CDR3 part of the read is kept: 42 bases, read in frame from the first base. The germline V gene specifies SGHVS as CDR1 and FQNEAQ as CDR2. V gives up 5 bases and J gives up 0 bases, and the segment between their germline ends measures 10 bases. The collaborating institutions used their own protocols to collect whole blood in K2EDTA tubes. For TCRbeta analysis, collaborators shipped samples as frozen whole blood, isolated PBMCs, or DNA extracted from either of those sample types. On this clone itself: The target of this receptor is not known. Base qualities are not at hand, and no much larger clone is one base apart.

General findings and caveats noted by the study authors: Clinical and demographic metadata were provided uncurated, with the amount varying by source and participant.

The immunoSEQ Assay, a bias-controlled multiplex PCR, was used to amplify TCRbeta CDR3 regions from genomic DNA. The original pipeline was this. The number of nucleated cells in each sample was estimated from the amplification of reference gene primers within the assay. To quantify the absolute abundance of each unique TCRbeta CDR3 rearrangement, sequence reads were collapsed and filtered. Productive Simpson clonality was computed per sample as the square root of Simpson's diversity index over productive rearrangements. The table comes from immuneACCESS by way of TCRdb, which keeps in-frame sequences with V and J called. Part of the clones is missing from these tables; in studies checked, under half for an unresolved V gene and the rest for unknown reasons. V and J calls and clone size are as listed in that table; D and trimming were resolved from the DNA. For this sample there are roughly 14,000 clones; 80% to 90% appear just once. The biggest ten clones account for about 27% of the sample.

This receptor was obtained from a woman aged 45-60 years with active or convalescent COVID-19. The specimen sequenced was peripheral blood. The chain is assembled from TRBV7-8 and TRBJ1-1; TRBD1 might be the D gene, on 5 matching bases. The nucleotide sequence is TGTGCCAGCAGCCAACAGGCGATGAACACTGAAGCTTTCTTT. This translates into CASSQQAMNTEAFF.